The 17 T cell receptor beta chains presented below share a single source sample, sequenced in a study of blood T cell repertoires in COVID-19. Using immunoSEQ multiplex PCR, the repertoire was profiled, and TCRdb retains in-frame clones only, with some absent. The sample lists about 200,000 clones; roughly 82% were seen once. The sample consisted of PBMCs or T cells enriched from blood (not recorded which). The receptor source for this set is a man aged 35 to 55 with acute COVID-19.

The rearrangement joins TRBV5-1 to TRBJ2-1, with D possibly TRBD1 on 6 matching bases. The CDR3 consists of 14 residues. V was trimmed by 0 bases and J by 6 bases, leaving 10 bases between them. Germline CDR1 and CDR2: SGHRS and YFSETQ. The CDR3 spells CASSLAGQSNEQFF. In nucleotides, the CDR3 is TGCGCCAGCAGCTTGGCCGGACAGAGCAATGAGCAGTTCTTC. Full variable domain (outside the CDR3, taken from reference TRBV5-1 and TRBJ2-1): KAGVTQTPRYLIKTRGQQVTLSCSPISGHRSVSWYQQTPGQGLQFLFEYFSETQRNKGNFPGRFSGRQFSNSRSEMNVSTLELGDSALYLCASSLAGQSNEQFFGPGTRLTVL.

V usage is TRBV5-8 and J usage is TRBJ2-6; TRBD1 matches 8 bases. The J segment lost 2 bases and the V segment lost 2 bases, leaving 3 bases of the junction unmatched. Germline loops: CDR1 SGHTS, CDR2 YDEGEE. The CDR3 totals 16 residues. CDR3 protein: CASSFQGAPGANVLTF. The DNA for the CDR3 is TGTGCCAGCAGCTTTCAGGGGGCTCCTGGGGCCAACGTCCTGACTTTC. The full variable domain, its missing parts supplied by reference TRBV5-8 and TRBJ2-6, is EAGVTQSPTHLIKTRGQQATLRCSPISGHTSVYWYQQALGLGLQFLLWYDEGEERNRGNFPPRFSGRQFPNYSSELNVNALELEDSALYLCASSFQGAPGANVLTFGAGSRLTVL.

V and J are TRBV6-1 and TRBJ2-5, with TRBD1 matching 7 bases. In germline, CDR1 is MNHNS, CDR2 SASEGT. V was pared by 1 base and J by 6 bases, with 2 bases of the junction left unmatched. CDR3 length: 13 residues. DNA for the CDR3: TGTGCCAGCAGTGAAGACAGGGGCCAGACCCAGTACTTC. Protein product: CASSEDRGQTQYF.

Of note for this clone: Other DNA sequences in the sample encode the same CDR3. The genes are TRBV29-1 and TRBJ2-3; D remains unclear. The CDR3 is 11 residues long. V was cut by 1 base and J by 5 bases, with 4 bases left in between. From germline, CDR1 is SQVTM and CDR2 ANQGSEA. The CDR3 region is CSVEVRDTQYF. The CDR3 DNA sequence: TGCAGCGTTGAAGTCCGAGATACGCAGTATTTT.

V and J are TRBV27 and TRBJ1-5; 7 bases align to TRBD1. Per the germline V gene, CDR1 is MNHEY and CDR2 is SMNVEV (reference sequence). The CDR3 contains 14 residues. With V trimmed by 6 bases and J by 4 bases, 6 bases remained unmatched. The CDR3 region has the DNA TGTGCCAGCAGCGGGGACAGAGAGAATCAGCCCCAGCATTTT. The encoded protein is CASSGDRENQPQHF.

The chain links TRBV7-9 to TRBJ2-3, with 8 bases aligning to TRBD1. After removal of 5 bases from V and 3 bases from J, the junction contained 7 bases not matched to a gene. Germline V lookup: CDR1 SEHNR, CDR2 FQNEAQ (reference sequence). CDR3 length: 15 amino acids. CDR3 DNA sequence: TGTGCCAGCAGCCGACAGGGGCGAGATACAGATACGCAGTATTTT. Its protein product is CASSRQGRDTDTQYF.

V and J are TRBV30 and TRBJ1-5; possible D gene TRBD1, 5 bases. V dropped 0 bases and J dropped 4 bases, with 16 bases sitting between them. Germline V gene lookup returns CDR1 GTSNPN and CDR2 SVGIG (reference sequence). The CDR3 has 16 amino acids. In DNA, the CDR3 is TGTGCCTGGAGTGTAAAGGATATCGGGGGGAATCAGCCCCAGCATTTT. Protein: CAWSVKDIGGNQPQHF. Looking up the rest from reference TRBV30 and TRBJ1-5 gives the full variable domain: SQTIHQWPATLVQPVGSPLSLECTVEGTSNPNLYWYRQAAGRGLQLLFYSVGIGQISSEVPQNLSASRPQDRQFILSSKKLLLSDSGFYLCAWSVKDIGGNQPQHFGDGTRLSIL.

The chain links TRBV7-2 to TRBJ2-1; 7 bases line up with TRBD1. The CDR3 has 14 residues. Unmatched junction bases numbered 12, after V lost 2 bases and J lost 14 bases. From germline, CDR1 is SGHTA and CDR2 FQGNSA. The CDR3, as DNA: TGTGCCAGCAGCTTAAAGGGGGCGACGAGCGAGAAGTTCTTC. Translation gives CASSLKGATSEKFF.

This sequence joins TRBV7-9 and TRBJ2-7; D gene uncertain. The length of the CDR3 is 14 residues. V shed 1 base and J shed 2 bases, with 9 bases lying between them. Per germline, CDR1 SEHNR and CDR2 FQNEAQ (reference sequence). The DNA for the CDR3 is TGTGCCAGCAGCTTAGACAGTGCGACCTACGAGCAGTACTTC. It translates to CASSLDSATYEQYF.

The chain recombines TRBV7-8 with TRBJ2-3; 10 bases fit TRBD2. The CDR3 has 15 residues. The J segment lost 7 bases and the V segment lost 5 bases, leaving 9 bases of the junction unmatched. The germline CDR1 and CDR2 sequences are SGHVS and FQNEAQ. The CDR3 DNA reads as TGTGCCAGCAGCCACGGAGCGGGAGGGCTCAATACGCAGTATTTT. Encoded protein: CASSHGAGGLNTQYF.

The J gene is TRBJ2-7, the V gene TRBV2; 8 bases agree with TRBD1. This CDR3 region has 14 residues. Germline CDR1 SNHLY, CDR2 FYNNEI. Trimming at V came to 10 bases and at J to 2 bases, leaving 10 bases not matched to a gene. CDR3 nucleotide sequence: TGTGCCACCGCCTCCGGGACAGGCCCCTACGAGCAGTACTTC. Its translation is CATASGTGPYEQYF.

The genes are TRBV5-4 and TRBJ1-2; no clear D gene. The CDR3 spans 13 residues. V was pared by 1 base and J by 4 bases, with 8 bases between. From germline, CDR1 is SGHNT and CDR2 YYREEE (reference sequence). The CDR3 region has the DNA TGTGCCAGCAGCTTGCGGTCCATCTATGGCTACACCTTC. This sequence encodes CASSLRSIYGYTF.

A word on this clone: Other nucleotide sequences from this sample produce the same CDR3. J is TRBJ2-3 and V is TRBV5-1; TRBD2 matches at 11 bases. V was pared by 4 bases and J by 3 bases, with 7 bases of the junction left unmatched. Germline CDR1 is SGHRS and CDR2 is YFSETQ. The CDR3 totals 16 residues. Here the CDR3 reads CASSPGTSGNTDTQYF. CDR3 nucleotide sequence: TGCGCCAGCAGCCCGGGGACTAGCGGAAATACAGATACGCAGTATTTT.

The chain carries TRBV9 and TRBJ2-1; possibly TRBD2 for D (6 bases). Trimming stripped 0 bases from V and 1 base from J, with 17 bases between. The CDR3 is 18 residues long. Per germline, CDR1 SGDLS and CDR2 YYNGEE. The CDR3 reads CASSVAMGLANSYNEQFF. The CDR3 nucleotides read TGTGCCAGCAGCGTAGCTATGGGCCTAGCGAATTCCTACAATGAGCAGTTCTTC.

The chain's CDR3 is CASSVAWLAVTDTQYF. Written as DNA, the CDR3 is TGTGCCAGCAGCGTAGCATGGCTAGCAGTCACAGATACGCAGTATTTT. V gene TRBV9 combines with J gene TRBJ2-3; TRBD2 might be the D (5 bases). Trimming stripped 0 bases from V and 2 bases from J, with 13 bases between. This CDR3 spans 16 amino acids. Germline V gives CDR1 SGDLS, CDR2 YYNGEE.

The rearrangement uses TRBV25-1 and TRBJ2-7, with a tentative D call TRBD2 (5 bases). The CDR3 has 16 residues. Germline-derived CDR1 and CDR2 are MGHDK and SYGVNS. The V end was cut by 7 bases, the J end by 0 bases, with 19 bases between. The CDR3 here is CASTPRRSNSSYEQYF. The DNA for the CDR3 is TGTGCCAGCACACCTCGGAGGTCCAATAGCTCCTACGAGCAGTACTTC.

The chain links TRBV4-1 to TRBJ1-1; D uncertain. The V and J ends lost 5 bases and 5 bases respectively, with 12 bases between them. There are 13 residues in the CDR3. CDR1 MGHRA and CDR2 YSYEKL come from the germline V gene. CDR3 region: CASSYETGTEAFF. For the CDR3, the DNA is TGCGCCAGCAGCTATGAGACGGGTACTGAAGCTTTCTTT.